The entry that follows covers one T cell receptor (beta chain) sequence. The V gene end was trimmed by 4 bases and the J gene end by 4 bases; junction bases not matched to a gene: 4. The germline V gene encodes CDR1 SGHNT and CDR2 YYREEE (reference sequence). The CDR3 runs to 13 residues. These data belong to a study of blood T cell repertoires in COVID-19. Study-wide context: Donors in the United States, Italy and Spain gave samples during acute or convalescent COVID-19. The cDNA or gDNA used as material had been derived from T cells, B-cell-depleted T cells, or PBMCs.

Per the study methods: The authors estimated nucleated cell counts from reference gene primer amplification. Measured with immunoSEQ multiplex PCR; TCRdb has only the in-frame clones, and not every one. V, J and clone size derive from that table, while D and trimming were established from the DNA sequence. The sample has tens of thousands of clones; roughly 84% are singletons. The receptor was isolated from a woman aged 80 or over with active or convalescent COVID-19. Sequencing was done on a sample of peripheral blood. J is TRBJ1-2 and V is TRBV5-4, with TRBD1 matching 7 bases. CDR3 loop: CASSRDRSYGYTF. CDR3 DNA: TGTGCCAGCAGCCGGGACAGATCCTATGGCTACACCTTC.